The 17 T cell receptor beta chains given below trace back to one sample, sequenced in a study of T cells after posttransplantation cyclophosphamide. Repertoires were generated with immunoSEQ multiplex PCR, while TCRdb's copy carries only in-frame clones and drops some. The sample has about 52,000 clones; 90% to 95% are singletons. The material sequenced was PBMCs. The receptors stem from a woman aged 30 to 39 in good health and a related stem cell transplant donor.

The chain has TRBV5-1 and TRBJ2-1; 10 bases align to TRBD1. Trimming took 4 bases from V and 2 from J; bases not matched to a gene: 3. Germline lookup yields CDR1 SGHRS and CDR2 YFSETQ. The CDR3 runs 15 residues. The CDR3 loop reads CASSGGQGTYNEQFF. As DNA, the CDR3 is TGCGCCAGCAGCGGGGGACAGGGGACCTACAATGAGCAGTTCTTC.

This clone was seen a handful of times. The chain recombines TRBV6-1 with TRBJ2-3; 9 bases are shared with TRBD1. Trimming cost V 3 bases and J 4 bases; bases outside gene matches: 2. The CDR3 sequence is 14 residues long. Per germline, CDR1 MNHNS and CDR2 SASEGT. The CDR3 nucleotides are TGTGCCAGCAGTGAGGGACAGGGCCCAGATACGCAGTATTTT. Translation gives CASSEGQGPDTQYF.

The chain links TRBV19 to TRBJ2-3; 7 positions agree with TRBD2. Unmatched junction bases numbered 12, after V lost 5 bases and J lost 7 bases. Germline V gene lookup returns CDR1 LNHDA and CDR2 SQIVND (reference sequence). The CDR3 is made up of 15 amino acids. In DNA, the CDR3 is TGTGCCAGTAGTCCACCCATGGGGGGGTACCATACGCAGTATTTT. Protein sequence: CASSPPMGGYHTQYF.

CDR3 protein: CASSVEARSYNEQFF. The CDR3 DNA reads as TGTGCCAGCAGCGTAGAGGCTAGGTCCTACAATGAGCAGTTCTTC. The gene calls are TRBV9 and TRBJ2-1; D gene uncertain. V was pared by 0 bases and J by 1 base, with 8 bases between. In germline, CDR1 is SGDLS, CDR2 YYNGEE. This CDR3 region has 15 residues.

This chain connects TRBV4-1 to TRBJ1-1; D remains ambiguous. Germline CDR1 is MGHRA and CDR2 is YSYEKL. The CDR3 has 14 residues. Trimming took off 0 bases at V and 3 bases at J, with 8 bases between the two ends. The CDR3 coding sequence is TGCGCCAGCAGCCAAGATGGGCCGGACACTGAAGCTTTCTTT. Translated: CASSQDGPDTEAFF.

The chain uses TRBV11-3 and TRBJ2-1, with a possible D match to TRBD1 (5 bases). Trimming removed 0 bases at V and 3 bases at J, with 9 bases between. The germline V gene has CDR1 SGHNT and CDR2 YENEEA. The CDR3 sequence is 15 residues long. The CDR3 DNA follows: TGTGCCAGCAGCTTAGAGGGGCAGGACTACAATGAGCAGTTCTTC. This encodes CASSLEGQDYNEQFF.

The gene calls are TRBV7-8 and TRBJ2-7, with 9 bases fitting TRBD1. The CDR3 contains 15 residues. CDR1 SGHVS and CDR2 FQNEAQ come from the germline V gene. V shed 4 bases and J 2 bases; nucleotides not matched to a gene: 6. For the CDR3, the DNA is TGTGCCAGCAGCTCGTGGACAGGGGTCCCCTACGAGCAGTACTTC. Protein: CASSSWTGVPYEQYF.

The chain combines TRBV11-1 with TRBJ2-1; weak D call: TRBD1 (5 bases). The germline gives CDR1 SGHAT, CDR2 FQDESV (reference sequence). V was trimmed by 1 base and J by 7 bases, leaving 17 bases between them. This CDR3 is 16 amino acids long. In DNA, the CDR3 is TGTGCCAGCAGCTTAGATAACCGGCTGTCAGGGAATGAGCAGTTCTTC. Amino acid sequence: CASSLDNRLSGNEQFF.

The V gene is TRBV2, the J gene TRBJ2-7, with D maybe TRBD1 (6 bases). The CDR3 contains 15 residues. Germline CDR1 SNHLY, CDR2 FYNNEI. V was shortened by 5 bases and J by 1 base, with 15 bases between the two germline ends. DNA of the CDR3: TGTGCCAGCAGTAAGGGTTCAGACAGGTCCTACGAGCAGTACTTC. Its protein product is CASSKGSDRSYEQYF.

This clone came up once. The genes are TRBV14 and TRBJ2-7; the D gene is possibly TRBD1 (6 bases). Germline V gene sequence: CDR1 SGHDN, CDR2 FVKESK. The CDR3 is 14 residues long. Deletions cut 5 bases from V and 3 bases from J, with 14 bases between. The CDR3 is CASSDRLMDYEQYF. CDR3 coding DNA: TGTGCCAGCAGCGACAGGTTGATGGACTACGAGCAGTACTTC.

V and J are TRBV23-1 and TRBJ2-1, with a possible D match to TRBD1 (5 bases). TRBV23-1 is classed as an ORF, of uncertain function. The CDR3 consists of 16 residues. The ends were cut back, 0 bases at V and 3 bases at J, with 12 bases in the middle. The chain's CDR3 is CASSQSWGRDYNEQFF. CDR3 bases: TGCGCCAGCAGTCAATCATGGGGCAGGGACTACAATGAGCAGTTCTTC.

The chain uses TRBV25-1 and TRBJ2-7; 9 bases line up with TRBD1. Trimming took 6 bases from V and 3 from J; bases not matched to a gene: 3. The germline V gene has CDR1 MGHDK and CDR2 SYGVNS. The CDR3 totals 13 residues. The CDR3 spells CASSRGQGYEQYF. The CDR3 nucleotides are TGTGCCAGCAGCAGGGGACAGGGCTACGAGCAGTACTTC.

This clone appeared once. The chain couples TRBV6-6 to TRBJ2-7; weak D call: TRBD1 (6 bases). The CDR3 is 12 residues long. With 6 bases removed from V and 6 bases from J, the gap between germline ends came to 12 bases. Germline V gives CDR1 MNHNY, CDR2 SVGAGI (reference sequence). The chain's CDR3 is CASRNTGIEQYF. Written as DNA, the CDR3 is TGTGCCAGCAGAAATACAGGGATCGAGCAGTACTTC.

The genes are TRBV29-1 and TRBJ1-1, with a tentative D call TRBD1 (5 bases). Trimming took 1 base from V and 4 from J, leaving 16 bases between them. There are 15 residues in the CDR3. Germline V gene lookup returns CDR1 SQVTM and CDR2 ANQGSEA. The CDR3 protein is CSVEGLEGLPTEAFF. As DNA, the CDR3 is TGCAGCGTTGAAGGACTCGAGGGACTTCCCACTGAAGCTTTCTTT. Full variable domain (outside the CDR3, taken from reference TRBV29-1 and TRBJ1-1): SAVISQKPSRDICQRGTSLTIQCQVDSQVTMMFWYRQQPGQSLTLIATANQGSEATYESGFVIDKFPISRPNLTFSTLTVSNMSPEDSSIYLCSVEGLEGLPTEAFFGQGTRLTVV.

The chain joins TRBV19 to TRBJ1-2, with D perhaps TRBD1 (6 bases). The ends were cut back, 7 bases at V and 4 bases at J, with 10 bases in the middle. Germline V gene data show CDR1 as LNHDA and CDR2 as SQIVND (reference sequence). There are 12 residues in the CDR3. The CDR3 nucleotides are TGTGCCAGTACAGGGGTAGGCTATGGCTACACCTTC. It encodes CASTGVGYGYTF.

The chain has TRBV4-3 and TRBJ1-4, with TRBD1 identical over 10 bases. This CDR3 has 16 residues. V shed 3 bases and J 6 bases; nucleotides not matched to a gene: 7. Germline V CDR1 and CDR2: LGHNA, YSLEER. CDR3 bases: TGCGCCAGCAGCCATTTGACAGGGGGCGGATATGAAAAACTGTTTTTT. Translated: CASSHLTGGGYEKLFF.

The V and J genes are TRBV4-3 and TRBJ1-6, with 7 bases identical to TRBD1. This CDR3 comprises 18 residues. Germline V CDR1 and CDR2: LGHNA, YSLEER. V gave up 1 base and J gave up 0 bases; unmatched junction bases: 6. The CDR3 loop is CASSQGDSSSSYNSPLHF. For the CDR3, the DNA is TGCGCCAGCAGCCAAGGGGACAGCTCGAGCTCCTATAATTCACCCCTCCACTTT.